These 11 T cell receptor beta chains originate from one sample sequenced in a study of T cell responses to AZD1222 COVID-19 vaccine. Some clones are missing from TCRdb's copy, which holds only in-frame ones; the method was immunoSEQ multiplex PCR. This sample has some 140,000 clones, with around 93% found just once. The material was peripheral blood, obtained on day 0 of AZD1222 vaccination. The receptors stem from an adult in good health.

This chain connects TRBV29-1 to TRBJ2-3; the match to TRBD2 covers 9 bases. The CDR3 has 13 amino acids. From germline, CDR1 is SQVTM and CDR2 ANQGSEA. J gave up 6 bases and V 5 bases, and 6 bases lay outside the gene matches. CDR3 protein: CSVLSGGYDTQYF. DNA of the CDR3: TGCAGCGTTCTGAGCGGGGGGTACGATACGCAGTATTTT.

CDR3 amino acids: CAGDRDSPLHF. For the CDR3, the DNA is TGTGCCGGGGACAGGGATTCACCCCTCCACTTT. The rearrangement links TRBV7-9 to TRBJ1-6; 9 nucleotides agree with TRBD1. Germline values: CDR1 SEHNR, CDR2 FQNEAQ (reference sequence). The CDR3 has 11 residues. The ends lost 11 bases at V and 8 bases at J; junction bases unmatched: 1.

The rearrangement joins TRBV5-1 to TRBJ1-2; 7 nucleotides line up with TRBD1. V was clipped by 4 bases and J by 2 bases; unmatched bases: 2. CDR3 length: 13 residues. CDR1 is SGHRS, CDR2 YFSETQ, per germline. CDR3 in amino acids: CASSVGQNYGYTF. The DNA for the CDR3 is TGCGCCAGCAGCGTGGGACAGAACTATGGCTACACCTTC.

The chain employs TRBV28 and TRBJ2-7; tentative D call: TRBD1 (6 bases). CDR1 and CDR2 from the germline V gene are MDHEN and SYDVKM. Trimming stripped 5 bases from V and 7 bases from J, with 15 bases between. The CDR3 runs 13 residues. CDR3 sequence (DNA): TGTGCCAGCAGTGCCCCTACAGGGTTGGAGCAGTACTTC. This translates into CASSAPTGLEQYF.

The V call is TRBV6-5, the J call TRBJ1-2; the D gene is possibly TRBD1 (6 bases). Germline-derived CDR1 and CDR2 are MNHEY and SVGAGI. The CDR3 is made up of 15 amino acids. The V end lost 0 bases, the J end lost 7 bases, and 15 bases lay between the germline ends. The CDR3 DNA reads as TGTGCCAGCAGTTACTCCCGGGCGGGGGCGCGTGGCTACACCTTC. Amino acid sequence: CASSYSRAGARGYTF.

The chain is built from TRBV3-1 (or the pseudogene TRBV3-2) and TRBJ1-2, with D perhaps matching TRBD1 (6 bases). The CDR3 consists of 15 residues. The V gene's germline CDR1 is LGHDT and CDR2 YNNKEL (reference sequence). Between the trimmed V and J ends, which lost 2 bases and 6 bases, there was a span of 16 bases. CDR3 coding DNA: TGTGCCAGCAGCCAACTCTCTGACAGGCGGGATGGCTACACCTTC. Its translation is CASSQLSDRRDGYTF.

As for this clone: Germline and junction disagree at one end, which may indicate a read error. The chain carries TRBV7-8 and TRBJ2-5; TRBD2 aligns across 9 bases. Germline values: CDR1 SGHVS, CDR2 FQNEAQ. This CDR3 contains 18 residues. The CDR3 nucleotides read TGTGCCAGCAGCTTAGCGCGGGGTAGCGGGGGATCTCAAGCGACCCAGTACTTC. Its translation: CASSLARGSGGSQATQYF.

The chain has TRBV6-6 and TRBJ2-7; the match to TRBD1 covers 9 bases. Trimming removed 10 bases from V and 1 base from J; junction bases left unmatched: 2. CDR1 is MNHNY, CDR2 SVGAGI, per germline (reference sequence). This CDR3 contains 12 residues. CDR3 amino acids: CATGQGSYEQYF. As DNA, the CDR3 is TGTGCCACAGGACAGGGGTCCTACGAGCAGTACTTC.

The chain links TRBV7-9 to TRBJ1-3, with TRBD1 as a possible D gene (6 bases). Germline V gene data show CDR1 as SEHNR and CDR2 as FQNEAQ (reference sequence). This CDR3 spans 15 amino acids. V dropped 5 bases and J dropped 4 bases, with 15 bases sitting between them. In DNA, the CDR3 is TGTGCCAGCAGCCCGCGTGGGGGGCTAGGAAACACCATATATTTT. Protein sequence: CASSPRGGLGNTIYF.

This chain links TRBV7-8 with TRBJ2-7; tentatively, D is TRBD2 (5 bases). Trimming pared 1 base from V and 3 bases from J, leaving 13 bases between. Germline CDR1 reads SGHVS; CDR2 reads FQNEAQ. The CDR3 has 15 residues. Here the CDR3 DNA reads TGTGCCAGCAGCTTAGTTCCCCGTCGGGGCTACGAGCAGTACTTC. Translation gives CASSLVPRRGYEQYF.

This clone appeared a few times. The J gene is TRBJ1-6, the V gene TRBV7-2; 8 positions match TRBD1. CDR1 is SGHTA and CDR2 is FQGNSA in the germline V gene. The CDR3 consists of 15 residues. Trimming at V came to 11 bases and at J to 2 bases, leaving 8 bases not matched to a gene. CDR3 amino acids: CAGRTGSPYNSPLHF. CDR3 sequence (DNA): TGTGCCGGACGGACAGGGTCCCCCTATAATTCACCCCTCCACTTT.